This T cell receptor beta chain was observed in a study of somatic mutations in cytotoxic T cells in rheumatoid arthritis. General study results and limits: The study found no significant difference in CD8+ T-cell clonality between rheumatoid arthritis patients and age-matched healthy controls.

Concerning this clone itself: Antigen: not known.

The CDR3 has 16 amino acids. With V trimmed by 3 bases and J by 1 base, 1 base remained unmatched. CDR1 is LGHNA, CDR2 YSLEER, per germline. Among the healthy controls, all of them blood donors, the median age was approximately 61 years (range roughly 20-75) and 45% to 55% were female. Some clones are missing from TCRdb's copy, which holds only in-frame ones; the method was immunoSEQ multiplex PCR. Here the sample spans about 10,000 clones, around 82% being singletons. The rearrangement joins TRBV4-3 to TRBJ2-2; 11 bases map to TRBD2. The source material was CD8+ T cells sorted from blood. The source is a woman between 45 and 60 years old in good health. CDR3 protein: CASSQGLAENTGELFF. The DNA of the CDR3 is TGCGCCAGCAGCCAGGGACTAGCGGAGAACACCGGGGAGCTGTTTTTT.